Below are 3 T cell receptor beta chains sequenced from a single sample in a study of OX40 agonist ivuxolimab in advanced cancers. Library preparation employed the immunoSEQ multiplex PCR assay. Entries here come from immuneACCESS through TCRdb and include only in-frame sequences with V and J called. Some clones fail to appear in such tables; in the studies checked, an unresolved V gene covers under half of the shortfall, and the cause of the remainder is unknown. The sample table records some 69,000 clones; 90% to 95% of these occur just once. Roughly 0.27% of the sample is held by the ten biggest clonotypes. The sample here was CD4+ or CD8+ T cells sorted from blood, taken in a trial of the OX40 agonist ivuxolimab. These receptor sequences come from an adult with an advanced solid tumor such as melanoma, head and neck, liver or kidney cancer.

The V call is TRBV25-1, the J call TRBJ2-5; TRBD2 matches 12 bases. CDR3 size: 18 residues. From germline, CDR1 is MGHDK and CDR2 SYGVNS. The ends lost 1 base at V and 1 base at J; junction bases unmatched: 7. The CDR3 reads CASSEFGLAGLGQETQYF. In DNA form, the CDR3 reads TGTGCCAGCAGTGAATTCGGACTAGCGGGGTTGGGCCAAGAGACCCAGTACTTC.

The chain links TRBV5-6 to TRBJ2-7; D is possibly TRBD2 (6 bases). Trimming shortened V by 1 base and J by 2 bases, and 10 bases separated the two germline ends. The CDR3 is 14 residues long. Germline V gene data show CDR1 as SGHDT and CDR2 as YYEEEE. The CDR3 DNA reads as TGTGCCAGCAGCTTGCCGGGAGACCCCTACGAGCAGTACTTC. Protein sequence: CASSLPGDPYEQYF.

The V call is TRBV7-9, the J call TRBJ2-2; D not resolved. The CDR3 consists of 14 residues. The V end lost 5 bases, the J end lost 1 base, and 8 bases lay between the germline ends. Looked up from germline, CDR1 is SEHNR and CDR2 is FQNEAQ (reference sequence). The CDR3 is CASSLQRNTGELFF. The CDR3 DNA follows: TGTGCCAGCAGCCTCCAGCGGAACACCGGGGAGCTGTTTTTT.